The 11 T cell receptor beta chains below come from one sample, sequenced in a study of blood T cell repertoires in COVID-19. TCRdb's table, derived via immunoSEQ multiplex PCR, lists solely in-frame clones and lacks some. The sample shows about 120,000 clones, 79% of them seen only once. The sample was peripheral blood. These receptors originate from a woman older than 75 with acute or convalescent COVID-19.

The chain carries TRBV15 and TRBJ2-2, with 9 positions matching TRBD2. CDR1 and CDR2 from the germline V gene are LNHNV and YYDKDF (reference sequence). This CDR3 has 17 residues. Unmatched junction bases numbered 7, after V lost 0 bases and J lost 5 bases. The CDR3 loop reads CATSRDIGLAGTGELFF. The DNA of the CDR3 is TGTGCCACCAGCAGAGATATAGGCCTAGCGGGGACCGGGGAGCTGTTTTTT.

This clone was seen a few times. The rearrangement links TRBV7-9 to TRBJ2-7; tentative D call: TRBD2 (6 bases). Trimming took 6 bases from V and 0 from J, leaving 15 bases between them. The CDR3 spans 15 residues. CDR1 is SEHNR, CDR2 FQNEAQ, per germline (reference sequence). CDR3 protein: CASSRAGGNSYEQYF. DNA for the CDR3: TGTGCCAGCAGTCGTGCTGGGGGGAACTCCTACGAGCAGTACTTC.

DNA for the CDR3: TGTGCCAGCAGCCCGAGGTCAGGGGAACGCAATCAGCCCCAGCATTTT. This translates into CASSPRSGERNQPQHF. V usage is TRBV6-2 or TRBV6-3 and J usage is TRBJ1-5; the D gene is possibly TRBD1 (6 bases). CDR3 size: 16 residues. Between the trimmed V and J ends, which lost 6 bases and 2 bases, there was a span of 17 bases. Germline values: CDR1 MNHEY, CDR2 SVGEGT.

This chain's CDR3 is CASSPQRAVNTEAFF. The CDR3 nucleotides are TGTGCCAGCAGCCCCCAAAGAGCTGTGAACACTGAAGCTTTCTTT. The rearrangement links TRBV7-8 to TRBJ1-1; no clear D. The CDR3 contains 15 residues. The V and J ends lost 5 bases and 0 bases respectively, with 13 bases between them. The germline gives CDR1 SGHVS, CDR2 FQNEAQ.

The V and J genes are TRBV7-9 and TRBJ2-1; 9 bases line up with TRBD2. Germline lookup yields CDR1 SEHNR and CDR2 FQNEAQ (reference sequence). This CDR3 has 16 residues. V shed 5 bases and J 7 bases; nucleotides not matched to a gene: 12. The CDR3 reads CASSVTPGTSLNEQFF. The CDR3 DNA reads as TGTGCCAGCAGCGTCACGCCCGGGACTAGCCTGAATGAGCAGTTCTTC. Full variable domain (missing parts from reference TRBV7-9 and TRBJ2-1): DTGVSQNPRHKITKRGQNVTFRCDPISEHNRLYWYRQTLGQGPEFLTYFQNEAQLEKSRLLSDRFSAERPKGSFSTLEIQRTEQGDSAMYLCASSVTPGTSLNEQFFGPGTRLTVL.

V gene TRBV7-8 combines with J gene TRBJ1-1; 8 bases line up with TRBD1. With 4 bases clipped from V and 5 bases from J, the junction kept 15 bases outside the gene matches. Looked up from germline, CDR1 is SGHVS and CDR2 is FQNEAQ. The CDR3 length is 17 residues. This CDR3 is CASSYRPHDRGGTEAFF. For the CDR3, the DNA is TGTGCCAGCAGCTACCGGCCACATGACAGGGGTGGAACTGAAGCTTTCTTT.

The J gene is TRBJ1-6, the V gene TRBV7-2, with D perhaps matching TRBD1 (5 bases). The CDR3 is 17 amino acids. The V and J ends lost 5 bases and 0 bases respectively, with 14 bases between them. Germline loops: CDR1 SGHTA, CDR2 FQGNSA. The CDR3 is CASSRDSLSSYNSPLHF. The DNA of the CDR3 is TGTGCCAGCAGCCGGGACTCCTTGAGCTCCTATAATTCACCCCTCCACTTT.

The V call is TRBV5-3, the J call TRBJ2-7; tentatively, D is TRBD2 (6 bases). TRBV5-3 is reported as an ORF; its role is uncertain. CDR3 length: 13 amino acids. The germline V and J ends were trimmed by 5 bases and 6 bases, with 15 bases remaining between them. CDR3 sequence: CARSSTSWGEQYF. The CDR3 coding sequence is TGTGCCAGAAGTTCGACTAGTTGGGGCGAGCAGTACTTC.

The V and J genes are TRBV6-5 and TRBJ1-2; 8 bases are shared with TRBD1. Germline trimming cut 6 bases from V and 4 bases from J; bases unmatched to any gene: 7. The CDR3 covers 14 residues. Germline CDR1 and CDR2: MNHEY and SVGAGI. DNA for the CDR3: TGTGCCAGCAGACAGGGGGGAAATAGCTATGGCTACACCTTC. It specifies CASRQGGNSYGYTF.

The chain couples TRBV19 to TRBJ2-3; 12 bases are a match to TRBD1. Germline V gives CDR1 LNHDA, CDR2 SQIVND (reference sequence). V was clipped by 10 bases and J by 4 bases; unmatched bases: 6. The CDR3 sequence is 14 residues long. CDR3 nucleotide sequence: TGTGCCACTAACCGGGACAGGGGGCCAGATACGCAGTATTTT. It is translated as CATNRDRGPDTQYF. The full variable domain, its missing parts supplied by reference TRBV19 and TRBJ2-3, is DGGITQSPKYLFRKEGQNVTLSCEQNLNHDAMYWYRQDPGQGLRLIYYSQIVNDFQKGDIAEGYSVSREKKESFPLTVTSAQKNPTAFYLCATNRDRGPDTQYFGPGTRLTVL.

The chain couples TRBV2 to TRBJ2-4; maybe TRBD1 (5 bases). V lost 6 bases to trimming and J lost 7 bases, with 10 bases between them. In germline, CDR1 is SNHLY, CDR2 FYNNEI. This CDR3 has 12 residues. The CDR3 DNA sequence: TGTGCCAGCAGAGGGGATGGGAACATTCAGTACTTC. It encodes CASRGDGNIQYF.